Listed below are T cell receptor beta chains from one sample, sequenced in a study of Graves' ophthalmopathy and Graves' hyperthyroidism. TCRdb recomputed calls from the multiplex PCR reads with MiXCR, one row per CDR3 protein. This table has hundreds of thousands of distinct CDR3 sequences, approximately 39% appearing once. Sequenced: peripheral blood. Source of these receptors: an adult man with Graves' ophthalmopathy. The CDR3 runs from the conserved cysteine through the conserved F or W. D genes are given only for firm matches. Clone size, where shown, is once, few, many, or a class for clones that have expanded.

v_gene	abundance	j_gene	len	d_gene	CDR3aa	CDR3nt
TRBV9	NA	TRBJ2-7	15	TRBD2	CASSQVLAASYEQYF	TGTGCCAGCAGCCAAGTCCTAGCGGCATCCTACGAGCAGTACTTC
TRBV5-5	few	TRBJ2-7	13	NA	CASNRRGSYEQYF	TGTGCCAGCAACCGTAGGGGGAGCTACGAGCAGTACTTC
TRBV4-1	NA	TRBJ1-1	15	TRBD1	CASSLGRDSVSEAFF	TGCGCCAGCAGCCTAGGTCGGGACAGTGTCTCTGAAGCTTTCTTT
TRBV25-1	NA	TRBJ2-1	16	TRBD2	CASQGLAALTYNEQFF	TGTGCCAGCCAAGGACTAGCGGCCCTTACCTACAATGAGCAGTTCTTC
TRBV25-1	NA	TRBJ1-4	14	TRBD1	CASSEGTVHEKLFF	TGTGCCAGCAGTGAGGGGACAGTTCATGAAAAACTGTTTTTT
TRBV6-5	NA	TRBJ1-5	16	TRBD1	CASSEGTVNSNQPQHF	TGTGCCAGCAGTGAAGGGACAGTTAATAGCAATCAGCCCCAGCATTTT
TRBV7-3	NA	TRBJ2-2	16	TRBD2	CASSTKVAGGTGELFF	TGTGCCAGCAGTACTAAGGTGGCGGGGGGTACCGGGGAGCTGTTTTTT
TRBV12-5	few	TRBJ1-5	14	NA	CASGPTDGPVPQHF	TGTGCTAGTGGTCCGACGGACGGCCCCGTTCCCCAGCATTTT
TRBV5-4	few	TRBJ1-2	13	NA	CASSSGADYGYTF	TGTGCCAGCAGCTCGGGGGCAGACTATGGCTACACCTTC
TRBV19	few	TRBJ2-6	16	NA	CASSIGSGSGANVLTF	TGTGCCAGTAGTATAGGTAGCGGCTCTGGGGCCAACGTCCTGACTTTC
TRBV10-3	many	TRBJ2-2	12	NA	CAISDGAGELFF	TGTGCCATCAGTGATGGAGCCGGGGAGCTGTTTTTT
TRBV10-3	NA	TRBJ1-1	15	NA	CATRDTTAGNTEAFF	TGTGCCACCCGTGACACGACAGCTGGAAACACTGAAGCTTTCTTT
TRBV15	NA	TRBJ1-1	13	NA	CATSSEGNTEAFF	TGTGCCACCAGCAGCGAGGGGAACACTGAAGCTTTCTTT
TRBV7-6	NA	TRBJ1-6	15	NA	CASRADTLGQSPLHF	TGTGCCAGCAGGGCAGACACCCTGGGGCAATCACCCCTCCACTTT
TRBV10-3	NA	TRBJ2-5	15	TRBD2	CAISGTSRAGETQYF	TGTGCCATCAGCGGGACTAGTCGAGCCGGGGAGACCCAGTACTTC
TRBV6-4	few	TRBJ1-1	15	NA	CASNRQWAQRAEAFF	TGTGCCAGCAACCGACAGTGGGCCCAGAGAGCTGAAGCTTTCTTT
TRBV12-3/TRBV12-4	many	TRBJ1-2	13	NA	CASSLLGAEGYTF	TGTGCCAGCAGTTTATTGGGAGCGGAGGGCTACACCTTC
TRBV10-3	many	TRBJ1-2	13	TRBD1	CASLGDRVHGYTF	TGTGCCAGCTTGGGGGACAGGGTCCATGGCTACACCTTC
TRBV24-1	many	TRBJ1-5	14	TRBD1	CATSGQGNNQPQHF	TGTGCCACCAGTGGACAGGGAAACAATCAGCCCCAGCATTTT
TRBV7-9	NA	TRBJ2-5	14	TRBD1	CASSLEGGAETQYF	TGTGCCAGCAGCTTAGAAGGGGGCGCCGAGACCCAGTACTTC
TRBV6-1	many	TRBJ1-5	15	NA	CASSEGQNNNQPQHF	TGTGCCAGCAGTGAGGGGCAAAACAACAATCAGCCCCAGCATTTT
TRBV19	NA	TRBJ1-6	13	TRBD1	CASKRAGGSPLHF	TGTGCCAGTAAACGGGCAGGGGGCTCACCCCTCCACTTT
TRBV29-1	many	TRBJ1-3	15	NA	CSVAGGGSSGNTIYF	TGCAGCGTTGCTGGTGGGGGTAGCTCTGGAAACACCATATATTTT
TRBV5-1	few	TRBJ1-1	17	NA	CASSLNVIGKWNTEAFF	TGCGCCAGCAGCTTGAACGTGATCGGGAAGTGGAACACTGAAGCTTTCTTT
TRBV10-3	NA	TRBJ1-2	12	TRBD1	CAWTGGSYGYTF	TGTGCCTGGACAGGGGGCAGTTATGGCTACACCTTC
TRBV7-9	NA	TRBJ2-5	16	TRBD1	CASRSGGTGGWETQYF	TGTGCCAGCAGATCGGGGGGGACAGGGGGCTGGGAGACCCAGTACTTC
TRBV25-1	many	TRBJ1-5	14	NA	CASSEGYGNQPQHF	TGTGCCAGCAGTGAGGGATATGGCAATCAGCCCCAGCATTTT
TRBV5-8	NA	TRBJ1-2	14	NA	CASSWSGGNYGYTF	TGCGCCAGCAGCTGGAGTGGGGGCAACTATGGCTACACCTTC
TRBV7-9	many	TRBJ2-5	13	NA	CASSVKGQETQYF	TGTGCCAGCAGCGTGAAAGGGCAAGAGACCCAGTACTTC
TRBV19	NA	TRBJ2-3	14	NA	CASRAGRGTDTQYF	TGTGCCAGTAGGGCCGGGAGAGGCACAGATACGCAGTATTTT
TRBV11-3	many	TRBJ2-5	13	NA	CASSLGEGKTQYF	TGTGCCAGCAGCCTCGGAGAAGGGAAGACCCAGTACTTC
TRBV12-3/TRBV12-4	few	TRBJ2-7	14	NA	CASSLQQGPSEQYF	TGTGCCAGCAGTTTACAACAGGGCCCGTCCGAGCAGTACTTC
TRBV12-3/TRBV12-4	NA	TRBJ1-1	11	NA	CASSTQFEAFF	TGTGCCAGCAGTACTCAATTTGAAGCTTTCTTT
TRBV10-3	many	TRBJ2-7	14	TRBD1	CASSYLTGAREQYF	TGTGCCAGCAGTTACCTGACAGGGGCGCGAGAGCAGTACTTC
TRBV9	few	TRBJ2-7	14	TRBD2	CASSVGLGRDEQYF	TGTGCCAGCAGCGTAGGTTTAGGGAGGGACGAGCAGTACTTC
TRBV2	NA	TRBJ1-5	15	TRBD1	CASSSWTGGQETQHF	TGTGCCAGCAGTTCGTGGACAGGGGGCCAAGAGACCCAGCATTTT
TRBV12-3/TRBV12-4	NA	TRBJ1-1	14	TRBD1	CASSDRGRVAEAFF	TGTGCCAGCAGCGACAGGGGGCGCGTCGCTGAAGCTTTCTTT
TRBV15	NA	TRBJ2-7	9	TRBD1	CATSRSTGF	TGTGCCACCAGCAGGTCGACAGGGTTC
TRBV12-3/TRBV12-4	NA	TRBJ2-7	14	NA	CASSLGGSWDEQCF	TGCGCCAGCAGTTTAGGTGGCTCTTGGGACGAGCAGTGCTTC
TRBV20-1	many	TRBJ1-1	12	NA	CSARSGSTEAFF	TGCAGTGCTAGATCCGGATCGACTGAAGCTTTCTTT
TRBV14	many	TRBJ1-4	15	TRBD1	CASSQAGTGNEKLFF	TGTGCCAGCAGCCAAGCCGGGACAGGGAATGAAAAACTGTTTTTT
TRBV20-1	many	TRBJ1-2	15	TRBD1	CSARVLGQVADGYTF	TGCAGTGCTAGAGTCCTAGGACAGGTAGCAGATGGCTACACCTTC
TRBV7-2	NA	TRBJ1-5	15	NA	CASSLGQARREPQHF	TGTGCCAGCAGCTTAGGCCAGGCGCGCAGGGAGCCCCAGCATTTT
TRBV5-1	NA	TRBJ2-7	17	TRBD1	CASSLGVGGPIHYEQYF	TGCGCCAGCAGCTTAGGGGTAGGGGGCCCAATCCACTACGAGCAGTACTTC
TRBV5-4	NA	TRBJ1-5	14	NA	CASSEQGPNQPQHF	TGTGCCAGCAGCGAGCAGGGACCCAATCAGCCCCAGCATTTT